The 30 T cell receptor beta chains reported below all come from one sample, sequenced in a study of shared clonotypes between healthy human individuals. Produced via immunoSEQ multiplex PCR; TCRdb's table is partial and in-frame only. The sample yields hundreds of thousands of clones, approximately 96% seen once. The naive CD8 subset, CD45RO-negative cells positively selected for CCR7, excluded terminally differentiated effector memory CD45RA+ cells. The sequenced sample was naive CD8+ T cells sorted from blood. The receptor source for this set is a woman aged 30 to 39 in good health.

This clone was seen once. The chain is built from TRBV28 and TRBJ2-1; TRBD1 matches 9 bases. The CDR3 runs to 17 residues. CDR1 MDHEN and CDR2 SYDVKM come from the germline V gene. V was pared by 9 bases and J by 5 bases, with 17 bases of the junction left unmatched. The CDR3 sequence is CARAPQDKGQGNNEQFF. Written as DNA, the CDR3 is TGTGCCAGAGCACCACAAGACAAGGGACAGGGAAACAATGAGCAGTTCTTC.

The chain joins TRBV6-6 to TRBJ2-7; TRBD1 might be the D (5 bases). Germline V gene sequence: CDR1 MNHNY, CDR2 SVGAGI (reference sequence). Trimming shortened V by 6 bases and J by 2 bases, and 14 bases separated the two germline ends. The CDR3 consists of 14 residues. CDR3 loop: CASRYTGHPYEQYF. As DNA, the CDR3 is TGTGCCAGCAGATATACTGGACACCCCTACGAGCAGTACTTC.

This clone was recorded only once. This chain joins TRBV27 and TRBJ2-1, with TRBD2 matching 14 bases. CDR1 and CDR2 (germline): MNHEY, SMNVEV (reference sequence). J was trimmed by 10 bases and V by 3 bases; bases with no gene match: 5. CDR3 size: 15 residues. The CDR3 protein is CASSLGLAGAREQFF. The CDR3 bases are TGTGCCAGCAGTTTGGGACTAGCGGGAGCTCGGGAGCAGTTCTTC.

The chain carries TRBV5-4 and TRBJ1-2; TRBD1 might be the D (6 bases). The CDR3 spans 15 residues. Trimming took off 5 bases at V and 4 bases at J, with 18 bases between the two ends. CDR1 SGHNT and CDR2 YYREEE come from the germline V gene (reference sequence). CDR3 bases: TGTGCCAGCAGAAGTGGACAGCCGACTATCTATGGCTACACCTTC. Protein: CASRSGQPTIYGYTF.

The chain joins TRBV2 to TRBJ2-7; TRBD1 agrees at 7 bases. V trimming: 3 bases; J trimming: 4 bases; junction bases outside the gene matches: 6. The CDR3 runs to 14 residues. CDR1 SNHLY and CDR2 FYNNEI come from the germline V gene. The CDR3 DNA reads as TGTGCCAGCAGTGATTTGGGACAGACATACGAGCAGTACTTC. Residues: CASSDLGQTYEQYF.

The V call is TRBV27, the J call TRBJ2-7; TRBD1 matches at 11 bases. The CDR3 consists of 17 residues. V was pared by 3 bases and J by 0 bases, with 7 bases of the junction left unmatched. CDR1 is MNHEY and CDR2 is SMNVEV in the germline V gene (reference sequence). The CDR3 region has the DNA TGTGCCAGCAGTTTCCAAATCGGGACAGGGGGCTCCTACGAGCAGTACTTC. The encoded protein is CASSFQIGTGGSYEQYF.

The chain has TRBV28 and TRBJ2-1, with D perhaps matching TRBD1 (5 bases). The CDR3 runs to 16 residues. Germline CDR1 and CDR2: MDHEN and SYDVKM. Trimming stripped 5 bases from V and 0 bases from J, with 14 bases between. CDR3 DNA: TGTGCCAGCAGTCCGCCTCAAAGGGGCTCCTACAATGAGCAGTTCTTC. It codes for CASSPPQRGSYNEQFF.

This sequence joins TRBV14 and TRBJ2-5; no clear D gene. The V gene lost 0 bases and the J gene lost 1 base, with 18 bases spanning the gap. Germline V gene sequence: CDR1 SGHDN, CDR2 FVKESK. This CDR3 spans 18 amino acids. The CDR3 loop is CASSQDPPRSGGQETQYF. CDR3 nucleotide sequence: TGTGCCAGCAGCCAAGACCCACCTCGCTCAGGCGGCCAAGAGACCCAGTACTTC.

The chain couples TRBV28 to TRBJ1-1; D uncertain. The germline gives CDR1 MDHEN, CDR2 SYDVKM. The CDR3 covers 15 residues. V gave up 5 bases and J gave up 1 base, with 14 bases separating them. The DNA for the CDR3 is TGTGCCAGCAGTGACCTCGAAGGAGGGAACACTGAAGCTTTCTTT. This gives the protein CASSDLEGGNTEAFF.

This clone came up once. The rearrangement links TRBV11-2 to TRBJ1-3; D possibly corresponds to TRBD1 (5 bases). The CDR3 spans 15 residues. Deletions cut 0 bases from V and 7 bases from J, with 13 bases between. Germline CDR1 is SGHAT and CDR2 is FQNNGV. CDR3 sequence (DNA): TGTGCCAGCAGCTTAGATTCGGGACCCCGGAACACCATATATTTT. Its translation: CASSLDSGPRNTIYF.

This chain links TRBV9 with TRBJ1-2; 7 positions agree with TRBD1. Germline V gene data show CDR1 as SGDLS and CDR2 as YYNGEE. The CDR3 runs 14 residues. The J segment lost 6 bases and the V segment lost 0 bases, leaving 5 bases of the junction unmatched. The CDR3 here is CASSVVSGTDGYTF. The CDR3 DNA sequence: TGTGCCAGCAGCGTAGTTTCAGGGACAGATGGCTACACCTTC. Using reference TRBV9 and TRBJ1-2 for the parts outside the CDR3, the full variable domain is DSGVTQTPKHLITATGQRVTLRCSPRSGDLSVYWYQQSLDQGLQFLIQYYNGEERAKGNILERFSAQQFPDLHSELNLSSLELGDSALYFCASSVVSGTDGYTFGSGTRLTVV.

This chain links TRBV27 with TRBJ2-5; TRBD1 agrees at 8 bases. Germline CDR1 reads MNHEY; CDR2 reads SMNVEV (reference sequence). The CDR3 length is 14 residues. V lost 7 bases to trimming and J lost 4 bases; unmatched junction nucleotides: 8. The CDR3 bases are TGTGCCAGCAAGAACCAGGGGGCTCGAGAGACCCAGTACTTC. This sequence encodes CASKNQGARETQYF.

This clone was seen just once. This chain connects TRBV15 to TRBJ2-1; 9 bases agree with TRBD2. Germline V gives CDR1 LNHNV, CDR2 YYDKDF (reference sequence). Trimming took 1 base from V and 3 from J; bases not matched to a gene: 16. The CDR3 consists of 20 residues. The CDR3 protein is CATSRALISGRTDVYNEQFF. The CDR3 bases are TGTGCCACCAGCAGAGCCCTTATCAGCGGGAGGACCGACGTCTACAATGAGCAGTTCTTC.

The chain recombines TRBV29-1 with TRBJ2-1; D is tentatively TRBD1 or TRBD2 (7 bases each). Germline V CDR1 and CDR2: SQVTM, ANQGSEA. This CDR3 has 13 amino acids. V lost 7 bases and J lost 6, with 16 bases in between. The CDR3 DNA reads as TGCAGCGCGTTCACAGGGGAGGGCAATGAGCAGTTCTTC. It translates to CSAFTGEGNEQFF.

In regard to this clone: One end of the junction fails to match germline, which may point to a read error. The V gene is TRBV6-5, the J gene TRBJ2-1; D gene unclear. The CDR3 has 13 residues. Germline lookup yields CDR1 MNHEY and CDR2 SVGAGI. The CDR3 DNA follows: TGTGCCAGCAGTTACTCGTCCTTCAATGAGCAGTTCTTC. Its translation is CASSYSSFNEQFF.

This chain uses TRBV19 with TRBJ2-7, with D unresolved. Trimming left V 5 bases short and J 4 bases short, with 9 bases between. The CDR3 is made up of 12 amino acids. Germline CDR1 is LNHDA and CDR2 is SQIVND (reference sequence). As DNA, the CDR3 is TGTGCCAGTAGTCCAGATGGGTACGAGCAGTACTTC. It is translated as CASSPDGYEQYF.

The chain carries TRBV5-6 and TRBJ2-7; 9 bases line up with TRBD2. Germline V gives CDR1 SGHDT, CDR2 YYEEEE. V trimming: 4 bases; J trimming: 5 bases; junction bases outside the gene matches: 4. The CDR3 runs to 13 residues. CDR3 sequence reads: CASSTGLAHEQYF. The CDR3, as DNA: TGTGCCAGCAGCACGGGACTAGCACACGAGCAGTACTTC. Full variable domain (remainder filled in from reference TRBV5-6 and TRBJ2-7): DAGVTQSPTHLIKTRGQQVTLRCSPKSGHDTVSWYQQALGQGPQFIFQYYEEEERQRGNFPDRFSGHQFPNYSSELNVNALLLGDSALYLCASSTGLAHEQYFGPGTRLTVT.

V is TRBV11-2 and J is TRBJ2-3; D uncertain. CDR3 size: 14 residues. Looked up from germline, CDR1 is SGHAT and CDR2 is FQNNGV. Trimming cost V 6 bases and J 2 bases, with 12 bases left between them. CDR3 region: CASSLNINTDTQYF. The CDR3 coding sequence is TGTGCCAGCAGTTTAAACATAAACACAGATACGCAGTATTTT.

J is TRBJ1-1 and V is TRBV5-6; D gene uncertain. V lost 4 bases, J lost 11 bases, and 15 bases lay in between. The germline CDR1 and CDR2 sequences are SGHDT and YYEEEE. The CDR3 has 12 residues. The CDR3 sequence: CASSLDQGRAFF. Here the CDR3 DNA reads TGTGCCAGCAGCCTGGACCAAGGGAGGGCTTTCTTT.

This sequence joins TRBV27 and TRBJ2-1; D call uncertain. CDR3 size: 14 residues. The germline V gene has CDR1 MNHEY and CDR2 SMNVEV (reference sequence). V was clipped by 3 bases and J by 3 bases, with 9 bases between them. The CDR3 nucleotides are TGTGCCAGCAGTTTGTCCCGATTCTACAATGAGCAGTTCTTC. Translating gives CASSLSRFYNEQFF.

V and J are TRBV5-6 and TRBJ2-7; D is unresolved. The germline V gene encodes CDR1 SGHDT and CDR2 YYEEEE. The CDR3 contains 13 residues. V was pared by 3 bases and J by 0 bases, with 7 bases between. The CDR3 DNA follows: TGTGCCAGCAGCTATCAGAGCTCCTACGAGCAGTACTTC. Amino acids: CASSYQSSYEQYF.

This chain uses TRBV27 with TRBJ2-3, with 10 positions matching TRBD2. The CDR3 totals 16 residues. V dropped 6 bases and J dropped 4; count of bases not matched to a gene: 10. Germline CDR1 and CDR2: MNHEY and SMNVEV (reference sequence). In DNA, the CDR3 is TGTGCCAGCAGCCTAGAAGCGGGAGGGCCCGCAGATACGCAGTATTTT. Translating gives CASSLEAGGPADTQYF.

The chain employs TRBV6-5 and TRBJ2-7; TRBD1 aligns across 7 bases. CDR3 size: 13 residues. V shed 8 bases, J shed 4 bases, and the junction held 8 bases outside the gene matches. The germline gives CDR1 MNHEY, CDR2 SVGAGI. CDR3 sequence reads: CASGTASFYEQYF. CDR3 nucleotides: TGTGCCAGCGGGACAGCGTCCTTTTACGAGCAGTACTTC.

The table lists this clone with a count of one. The chain employs TRBV5-6 and TRBJ2-2; D not certain. The CDR3 sequence is 14 residues long. The V gene's germline CDR1 is SGHDT and CDR2 YYEEEE. Trimming took 4 bases from V and 4 from J, leaving 11 bases between them. The CDR3 protein is CASSLRASTGELFF. CDR3 in DNA: TGTGCCAGCAGCCTCCGGGCCTCCACCGGGGAGCTGTTTTTT.

The chain joins TRBV6-5 to TRBJ1-1, with D unclear. Between the trimmed V and J ends, which lost 5 bases and 3 bases, there was a span of 10 bases. This CDR3 region has 13 residues. Germline assignment: CDR1 MNHEY and CDR2 SVGAGI. The CDR3 loop is CASSRGPYTEAFF. The CDR3 DNA is TGTGCCAGCAGTCGTGGTCCCTACACTGAAGCTTTCTTT.

V and J are TRBV7-9 and TRBJ1-2; 10 bases agree with TRBD1. After removal of 3 bases from V and 2 bases from J, the junction contained 9 bases not matched to a gene. CDR1 and CDR2 from the germline V gene are SEHNR and FQNEAQ (reference sequence). The CDR3 covers 17 residues. CDR3 nucleotide sequence: TGTGCCAGCAGCTTCTCCGGGACAGGGGACCAGAACTATGGCTACACCTTC. Translated, it gives CASSFSGTGDQNYGYTF. The complete variable domain, with remaining parts taken from reference TRBV7-9 and TRBJ1-2, reads DTGVSQNPRHKITKRGQNVTFRCDPISEHNRLYWYRQTLGQGPEFLTYFQNEAQLEKSRLLSDRFSAERPKGSFSTLEIQRTEQGDSAMYLCASSFSGTGDQNYGYTFGSGTRLTVV.

The chain uses TRBV9 and TRBJ1-6, with no clear D. Germline V gene sequence: CDR1 SGDLS, CDR2 YYNGEE. The CDR3 sequence is 13 residues long. The V and J ends lost 3 bases and 10 bases respectively, with 11 bases between them. The CDR3 bases are TGTGCCAGCAGCGATGGCAGAAACTCACCCCTCCACTTT. Translated: CASSDGRNSPLHF.

This clone showed up just once. This chain uses TRBV28 with TRBJ2-7; D uncertain. Germline loops: CDR1 MDHEN, CDR2 SYDVKM. The CDR3 is 13 amino acids. The V end was cut by 9 bases, the J end by 5 bases, with 17 bases between. The CDR3 DNA reads as TGTGCCAGTACCTTTCGTGGTGTCCACGAGCAGTACTTC. The encoded protein is CASTFRGVHEQYF.

The rearrangement uses TRBV27 and TRBJ1-2; TRBD1 agrees at 7 bases. CDR1 is MNHEY, CDR2 SMNVEV, per germline (reference sequence). Unmatched junction bases numbered 3, after V lost 8 bases and J lost 0 bases. CDR3 length equals 13 residues. The CDR3 nucleotides are TGTGCCAGCTCGGGACAGACTAACTATGGCTACACCTTC. Translated, it gives CASSGQTNYGYTF.

V usage is TRBV29-1 and J usage is TRBJ2-1; TRBD2 matches 8 bases. CDR1 and CDR2 from the germline V gene are SQVTM and ANQGSEA. The CDR3 is 16 amino acids. Trimming removed 6 bases from V and 6 bases from J; junction bases left unmatched: 16. DNA of the CDR3: TGCAGCGTGTACGGGACTAGAGCACGGTTGTCCAATGAGCAGTTCTTC. It encodes CSVYGTRARLSNEQFF.